The 32 T cell receptor beta chains below come from one sample, sequenced in a study of cytomegalovirus exposure and HLA in healthy donors. The study ran its PCR with 60 Vbeta and 13 Jbeta primers. Data came from immunoSEQ multiplex PCR; TCRdb stores just in-frame clones and leaves some out. This table has about 100,000 clones, about 75% appearing once. The source material was PBMCs. These receptor sequences come from a woman under 30 in good health and CMV-seropositive.

This clone came up many times. The J gene is TRBJ2-1, the V gene TRBV15, with D possibly being TRBD2 (6 bases). This CDR3 has 12 amino acids. CDR1 and CDR2 (germline): LNHNV, YYDKDF (reference sequence). Trimming shortened V by 0 bases and J by 15 bases, and 12 bases separated the two germline ends. The CDR3 sequence: CATSREGSGLFF. DNA of the CDR3: TGTGCCACCAGCAGAGAGGGGAGCGGGTTGTTCTTC.

J is TRBJ2-7 and V is TRBV7-4, with TRBD2 identical over 12 bases. Trimming removed 8 bases from V and 5 bases from J; junction bases left unmatched: 4. The germline CDR1 and CDR2 sequences are SGHVT and SQSDAQ. The CDR3 is 13 residues long. The CDR3 reads CASPTSGSHEQYF. In DNA form, the CDR3 reads TGTGCCAGCCCGACTAGCGGGAGCCACGAGCAGTACTTC.

The rearrangement links TRBV11-2 to TRBJ2-1, with TRBD2 matching 10 bases. CDR1 and CDR2 (germline): SGHAT, FQNNGV. There are 16 residues in the CDR3. V lost 1 base and J lost 5; bases outside the gene matches: 5. DNA of the CDR3: TGTGCCAGCAGCTTAGTTTTCCTAGCGGGAGACAATGAGCAGTTCTTC. Translation gives CASSLVFLAGDNEQFF.

This clone was observed a single time. J is TRBJ1-1 and V is TRBV10-3; 7 nucleotides align to TRBD1. V lost 5 bases and J lost 2; bases outside the gene matches: 5. Germline values: CDR1 ENHRY, CDR2 SYGVKD. The CDR3 is 14 residues long. The CDR3 is CAISRGQANTEAFF. The DNA of the CDR3 is TGTGCCATCAGTAGGGGGCAGGCTAACACTGAAGCTTTCTTT.

The chain combines TRBV6-6 with TRBJ1-2, with TRBD1 matching over 7 bases. In germline, CDR1 is MNHNY, CDR2 SVGAGI (reference sequence). The CDR3 length is 16 residues. The junction had 8 bases not matched to a gene; V was cut back by 0 bases and J by 4 bases. CDR3 region: CASSYSGEGAGYGYTF. The CDR3 DNA reads TGTGCCAGCAGTTACTCCGGAGAGGGGGCCGGCTATGGCTACACCTTC.

This clone showed up just a few times. The chain employs TRBV14 and TRBJ2-1; no definite D call. Per the germline V gene, CDR1 is SGHDN and CDR2 is FVKESK. V was pared by 0 bases and J by 6 bases, with 9 bases between. CDR3 size: 14 residues. CDR3 in amino acids: CASSQENSFNEQFF. The DNA for the CDR3 is TGTGCCAGCAGCCAAGAAAATAGCTTCAATGAGCAGTTCTTC. The full variable domain, in which reference TRBV14 and TRBJ2-1 provide the parts outside the CDR3, is EAGVTQFPSHSVIEKGQTVTLRCDPISGHDNLYWYRRVMGKEIKFLLHFVKESKQDESGMPNNRFLAERTGGTYSTLKVQPAELEDSGVYFCASSQENSFNEQFFGPGTRLTVL.

The chain employs TRBV10-2 and TRBJ2-1, with 11 bases matching TRBD2. Germline V gives CDR1 WSHSY, CDR2 SAAADI. The ends lost 4 bases at V and 2 bases at J; junction bases unmatched: 1. This CDR3 is built from 15 residues. The CDR3 spells CASSGLAGTYNEQFF. The CDR3 DNA sequence: TGCGCCAGCAGTGGACTAGCGGGAACCTACAATGAGCAGTTCTTC.

The gene calls are TRBV7-3 and TRBJ2-1; 7 nucleotides line up with TRBD1. Germline V gene lookup returns CDR1 SGHTA and CDR2 FQGTGA. CDR3 length: 15 amino acids. V was clipped by 0 bases and J by 4 bases; unmatched bases: 3. The CDR3 region has the DNA TGTGCCAGCAGCTTAACAAGGGACAGTTACAATGAGCAGTTCTTC. It translates to CASSLTRDSYNEQFF.

The chain uses TRBV15 and TRBJ2-7; 7 nucleotides match TRBD2. J was trimmed by 3 bases and V by 1 base; bases with no gene match: 6. The germline CDR1 and CDR2 sequences are LNHNV and YYDKDF (reference sequence). The CDR3 has 15 residues. CDR3 protein: CATSRVRGVFYEQYF. CDR3 nucleotide sequence: TGTGCCACCAGCAGAGTTCGGGGGGTGTTCTACGAGCAGTACTTC.

The J gene is TRBJ2-7, the V gene TRBV28; 12 bases match TRBD2. J lost 4 bases, V lost 3 bases, and 13 bases had no gene match. Germline CDR1 reads MDHEN; CDR2 reads SYDVKM. The CDR3 sequence is 18 residues long. The CDR3 sequence is CASSFPKKELAGGYEQYF. The CDR3 DNA sequence: TGTGCCAGCAGTTTCCCCAAAAAGGAACTAGCGGGAGGTTACGAGCAGTACTTC. Drawing the rest from reference TRBV28 and TRBJ2-7, the complete variable domain is DVKVTQSSRYLVKRTGEKVFLECVQDMDHENMFWYRQDPGLGLRLIYFSYDVKMKEKGDIPEGYSVSREKKERFSLILESASTNQTSMYLCASSFPKKELAGGYEQYFGPGTRLTVT.

The rearrangement links TRBV2 to TRBJ2-3; D may be TRBD2 (6 bases). The germline gives CDR1 SNHLY, CDR2 FYNNEI. V lost 2 bases and J 0 bases, leaving 12 bases between the germline ends. CDR3 length: 16 residues. CDR3 coding DNA: TGTGCCAGCAGTGAACGGGGTAGCGGAAGCACAGATACGCAGTATTTT. Amino acid sequence: CASSERGSGSTDTQYF.

This chain uses TRBV2 with TRBJ2-3, with TRBD2 matching 10 bases. After removal of 7 bases from V and 1 base from J, the junction contained 5 bases not matched to a gene. CDR3 length: 15 amino acids. The germline V gene encodes CDR1 SNHLY and CDR2 FYNNEI. The CDR3 region is CASTVGTSGTDTQYF. CDR3 bases: TGTGCCAGCACCGTGGGGACTAGCGGCACAGATACGCAGTATTTT.

The sample holds one count of this clone. The chain carries TRBV14 and TRBJ2-5, with 7 bases matching TRBD2. Near its end, the DNA agrees better with TRBJ2-7, so the J call may be wrong. The CDR3 totals 14 residues. Germline V gene lookup returns CDR1 SGHDN and CDR2 FVKESK. CDR3 in amino acids: CASSVAGDSYEQYF. In DNA, the CDR3 is TGTGCCAGCAGCGTCGCGGGAGACTCCTACGAGCAGTACTTC.

The rearrangement uses TRBV15 and TRBJ2-3; 14 bases agree with TRBD2. V lost 4 bases to trimming and J lost 2 bases; unmatched junction nucleotides: 8. The V gene's germline CDR1 is LNHNV and CDR2 YYDKDF (reference sequence). This CDR3 is built from 18 residues. The CDR3 loop reads CATSTRGLAGGPTDTQYF. CDR3 coding DNA: TGTGCCACCAGCACGCGCGGACTAGCGGGAGGACCCACAGATACGCAGTATTTT.

This clone was seen only once. The chain has TRBV5-1 and TRBJ2-6, with 7 bases lining up with TRBD1. The CDR3 contains 17 residues. The germline V gene encodes CDR1 SGHRS and CDR2 YFSETQ. Trimming cost V 0 bases and J 5 bases; bases outside gene matches: 8. CDR3 loop: CASSLEGGPTWANVLTF. CDR3 nucleotides: TGCGCCAGCAGCTTGGAAGGGGGCCCCACTTGGGCCAACGTCCTGACTTTC.

This clone showed up just a few times. The V and J genes are TRBV4-3 and TRBJ1-4; tentative D call: TRBD1 (5 bases). This CDR3 is built from 17 residues. The germline gives CDR1 LGHNA, CDR2 YSLEER. V gave up 1 base and J gave up 7 bases, with 19 bases separating them. The DNA for the CDR3 is TGCGCCAGCAGCCAAGTCTACCAGGGAGGTTTAGTTGAAAAACTGTTTTTT. It translates to CASSQVYQGGLVEKLFF.

This chain connects TRBV5-6 to TRBJ2-1; the D is unclear. The germline V and J ends were trimmed by 5 bases and 10 bases, with 13 bases remaining between them. Per germline, CDR1 SGHDT and CDR2 YYEEEE. The CDR3 is 12 amino acids. CDR3 nucleotides: TGTGCCAGCAGTAGGCCCCTGGAGGAGCAGTTCTTC. Translation: CASSRPLEEQFF.

The V call is TRBV18, the J call TRBJ1-3; 7 nucleotides agree with TRBD1. This CDR3 region has 15 residues. CDR1 KGHSH and CDR2 LQKENI come from the germline V gene. Trimming cost V 2 bases and J 3 bases; bases outside gene matches: 4. The CDR3 region is CASSPTRQGGNTIYF. The CDR3 DNA sequence: TGTGCCAGCTCACCAACGAGACAGGGTGGAAACACCATATATTTT.

Comments on this clone: Other DNA sequences in the sample encode the same CDR3. The rearrangement uses TRBV9 and TRBJ2-1; 11 positions match TRBD2. This CDR3 is 15 amino acids long. CDR1 SGDLS and CDR2 YYNGEE come from the germline V gene. After removal of 3 bases from V and 5 bases from J, the junction contained 4 bases not matched to a gene. The CDR3 loop is CASSARLAGNNEQFF. The CDR3 DNA follows: TGTGCCAGCAGCGCCCGACTAGCGGGAAACAATGAGCAGTTCTTC.

The chain links TRBV27 to TRBJ2-3; no clear D gene. Looked up from germline, CDR1 is MNHEY and CDR2 is SMNVEV (reference sequence). V was cut by 8 bases and J by 0 bases, with 12 bases left in between. CDR3 size: 14 residues. CDR3 in DNA: TGTGCCAGCCGTTACGGTCCTAGCACAGATACGCAGTATTTT. Protein sequence: CASRYGPSTDTQYF.

This clone was detected only a few times. The same CDR3 arises from other DNA sequences in this sample as well. The chain links TRBV6-4 to TRBJ2-1; 8 nucleotides align to TRBD2. Germline CDR1 reads MRHNA; CDR2 reads SNTAGT. This CDR3 has 16 amino acids. The V segment lost 0 bases and the J segment 3 bases; nucleotides outside the gene matches: 4. CDR3 residues: CASSDSSGGDYNEQFF. CDR3 DNA sequence: TGTGCCAGCAGTGACTCGAGCGGGGGCGACTACAATGAGCAGTTCTTC.

The chain uses TRBV19 and TRBJ2-7; the D is unclear. The germline V and J ends were trimmed by 3 bases and 2 bases, with 8 bases remaining between them. Germline loops: CDR1 LNHDA, CDR2 SQIVND (reference sequence). The CDR3 loop spans 13 amino acids. The CDR3 sequence is CASSIDKTYEQYF. CDR3 nucleotides: TGTGCCAGTAGTATTGACAAGACCTACGAGCAGTACTTC.

The sample holds a few counts of this clone. CDR3: CAISENSGSTDTQYF. CDR3 nucleotides: TGTGCCATCAGTGAAAATAGCGGGAGCACAGATACGCAGTATTTT. The V gene is TRBV10-3, the J gene TRBJ2-3, with 7 nucleotides matching TRBD2. J lost 0 bases, V lost 3 bases, and 3 bases had no gene match. CDR3 size: 15 residues. Germline CDR1 reads ENHRY; CDR2 reads SYGVKD.

This clone occurred a few times. V gene TRBV19 combines with J gene TRBJ2-7; no firm D call. V lost 5 bases and J 9 bases, leaving 14 bases between the germline ends. CDR1 LNHDA and CDR2 SQIVND come from the germline V gene (reference sequence). The CDR3 loop spans 12 amino acids. DNA for the CDR3: TGTGCCAGTAGTGCCCTCGGCCAGGCGCAGTACTTC. Its translation is CASSALGQAQYF.

The chain joins TRBV30 to TRBJ2-3, with 8 bases aligning to TRBD2. V shed 5 bases and J 0 bases; nucleotides not matched to a gene: 7. Germline-derived CDR1 and CDR2 are GTSNPN and SVGIG (reference sequence). The CDR3 runs to 15 residues. The CDR3 loop is CAWGSGATSTDTQYF. In nucleotides, the CDR3 is TGTGCCTGGGGTAGCGGGGCCACTAGCACAGATACGCAGTATTTT.

This clone has just a few counts. The chain carries TRBV7-8 and TRBJ2-7; D gene uncertain. The length of the CDR3 is 15 residues. Trimming removed 5 bases at V and 0 bases at J, with 14 bases between. Germline CDR1 and CDR2: SGHVS and FQNEAQ. CDR3 protein: CASSPDKISSYEQYF. For the CDR3, the DNA is TGTGCCAGCAGCCCCGACAAGATAAGCTCCTACGAGCAGTACTTC.

To note about this clone: The same CDR3 also results from other DNA sequences found in this sample. This sequence joins TRBV6-5 and TRBJ2-3; D is perhaps TRBD1 (5 bases). Between the trimmed V and J ends, which lost 11 bases and 3 bases, there was a span of 18 bases. This CDR3 has 14 amino acids. Germline CDR1 MNHEY, CDR2 SVGAGI. The CDR3 sequence is CASLEQGVTDTQYF. The CDR3 coding sequence is TGTGCCTCTCTGGAGCAGGGTGTAACAGATACGCAGTATTTT.

The rearrangement joins TRBV7-3 to TRBJ2-5, with 8 bases identical to TRBD2. Germline assignment: CDR1 SGHTA and CDR2 FQGTGA. The length of the CDR3 is 15 residues. V lost 8 bases and J lost 2; bases outside the gene matches: 10. CDR3 DNA sequence: TGTGCCAGCTCTGGTGTAGCGGGGTTACAAGAGACCCAGTACTTC. Translation: CASSGVAGLQETQYF.

V usage is TRBV18 and J usage is TRBJ2-5, with D perhaps matching TRBD2 (5 bases). Trimming left V 3 bases short and J 4 bases short, with 6 bases between. Germline V gene lookup returns CDR1 KGHSH and CDR2 LQKENI. The CDR3 contains 12 residues. CDR3 DNA: TGTGCCAGCTCACCGGGGAGAGAGACCCAGTACTTC. Its protein is CASSPGRETQYF.

The chain carries TRBV27 and TRBJ1-5; no clear D gene. This CDR3 has 14 amino acids. Trimming removed 5 bases from V and 0 bases from J, with 8 bases in between. CDR1 and CDR2 from the germline V gene are MNHEY and SMNVEV (reference sequence). CDR3 nucleotides: TGTGCCAGCAGTAGCGGATTTAGCAATCAGCCCCAGCATTTT. Protein: CASSSGFSNQPQHF.

The chain recombines TRBV5-1 with TRBJ2-1, with D tentatively TRBD2 (6 bases). Trimming left V 0 bases short and J 0 bases short, with 7 bases between. The CDR3 runs to 15 residues. Germline lookup yields CDR1 SGHRS and CDR2 YFSETQ. The CDR3 DNA is TGCGCCAGCAGCTTGGTCGGGGGCTCCTACAATGAGCAGTTCTTC. It is translated as CASSLVGGSYNEQFF.

The V gene is TRBV19, the J gene TRBJ1-1; D is uncertain. CDR1 is LNHDA, CDR2 SQIVND, per germline (reference sequence). V was cut by 4 bases and J by 4 bases, with 16 bases left in between. CDR3 length: 15 amino acids. The CDR3: CASSRIEAVGTEAFF. The CDR3 DNA sequence: TGTGCCAGTAGTAGGATTGAGGCAGTAGGCACTGAAGCTTTCTTT.